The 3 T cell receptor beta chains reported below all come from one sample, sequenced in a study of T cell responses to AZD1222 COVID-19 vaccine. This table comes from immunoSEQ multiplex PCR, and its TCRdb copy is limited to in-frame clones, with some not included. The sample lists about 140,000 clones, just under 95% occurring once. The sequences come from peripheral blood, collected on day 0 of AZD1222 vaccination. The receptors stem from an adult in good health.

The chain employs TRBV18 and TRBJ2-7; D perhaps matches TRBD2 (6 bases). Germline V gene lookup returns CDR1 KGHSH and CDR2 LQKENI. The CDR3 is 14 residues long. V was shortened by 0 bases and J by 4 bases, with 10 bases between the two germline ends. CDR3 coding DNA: TGTGCCAGCTCACCACCAACTAGCAGGTACGAGCAGTACTTC. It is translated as CASSPPTSRYEQYF.

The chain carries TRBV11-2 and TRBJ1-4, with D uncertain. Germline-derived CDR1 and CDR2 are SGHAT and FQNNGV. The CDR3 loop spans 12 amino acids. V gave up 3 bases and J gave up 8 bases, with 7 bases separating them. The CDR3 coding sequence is TGTGCCAGCAGCTTGATTGGGGAAAAACTGTTTTTT. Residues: CASSLIGEKLFF.

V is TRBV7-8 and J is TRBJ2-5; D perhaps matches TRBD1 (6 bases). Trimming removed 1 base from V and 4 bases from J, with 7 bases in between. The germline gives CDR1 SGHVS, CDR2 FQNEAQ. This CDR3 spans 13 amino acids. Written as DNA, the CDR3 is TGTGCCAGCAGCTTAGTAGGGGGAGAGACCCAGTACTTC. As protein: CASSLVGGETQYF.